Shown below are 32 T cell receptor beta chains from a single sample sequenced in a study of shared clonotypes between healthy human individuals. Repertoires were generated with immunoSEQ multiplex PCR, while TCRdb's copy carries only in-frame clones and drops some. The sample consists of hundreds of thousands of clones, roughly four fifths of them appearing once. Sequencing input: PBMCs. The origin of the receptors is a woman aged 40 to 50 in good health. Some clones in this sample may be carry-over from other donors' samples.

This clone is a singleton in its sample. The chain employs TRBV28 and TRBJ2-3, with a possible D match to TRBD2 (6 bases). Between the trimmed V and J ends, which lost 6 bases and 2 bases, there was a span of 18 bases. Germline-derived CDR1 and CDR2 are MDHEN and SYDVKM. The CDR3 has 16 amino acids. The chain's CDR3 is CASRPREKGPTDTQYF. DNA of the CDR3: TGTGCCAGCAGACCCCGGGAGAAAGGCCCCACAGATACGCAGTATTTT.

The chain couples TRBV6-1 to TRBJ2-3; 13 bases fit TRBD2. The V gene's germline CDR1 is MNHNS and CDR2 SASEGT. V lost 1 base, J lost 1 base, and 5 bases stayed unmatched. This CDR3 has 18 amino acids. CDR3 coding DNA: TGTGCCAGCAGTGAAGGGACTAGCGGGAGTTGGGGCACAGATACGCAGTATTTT. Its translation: CASSEGTSGSWGTDTQYF.

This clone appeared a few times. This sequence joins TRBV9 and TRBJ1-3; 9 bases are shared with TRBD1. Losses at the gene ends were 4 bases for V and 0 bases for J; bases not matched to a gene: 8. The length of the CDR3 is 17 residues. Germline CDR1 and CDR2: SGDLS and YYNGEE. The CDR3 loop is CASSSSGTGSSGNTIYF. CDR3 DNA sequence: TGTGCCAGCAGCAGCTCCGGGACAGGGTCCTCTGGAAACACCATATATTTT.

The CDR3 sequence: CASSLTGLIPYNEQFF. DNA for the CDR3: TGTGCCAGCAGCTTAACGGGACTGATCCCCTACAATGAGCAGTTCTTC. J is TRBJ2-1 and V is TRBV7-3; tentative D call: TRBD2 (6 bases). The CDR3 runs 16 residues. Germline V gives CDR1 SGHTA, CDR2 FQGTGA. Trimming left V 0 bases short and J 2 bases short, with 11 bases between.

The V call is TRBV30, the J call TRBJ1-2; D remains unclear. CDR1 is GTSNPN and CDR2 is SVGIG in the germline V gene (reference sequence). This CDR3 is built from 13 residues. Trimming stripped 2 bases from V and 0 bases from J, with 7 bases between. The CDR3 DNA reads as TGTGCCTGGAGTCAGAGTCCTAACTATGGCTACACCTTC. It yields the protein CAWSQSPNYGYTF. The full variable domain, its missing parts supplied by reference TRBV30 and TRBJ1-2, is SQTIHQWPATLVQPVGSPLSLECTVEGTSNPNLYWYRQAAGRGLQLLFYSVGIGQISSEVPQNLSASRPQDRQFILSSKKLLLSDSGFYLCAWSQSPNYGYTFGSGTRLTVV.

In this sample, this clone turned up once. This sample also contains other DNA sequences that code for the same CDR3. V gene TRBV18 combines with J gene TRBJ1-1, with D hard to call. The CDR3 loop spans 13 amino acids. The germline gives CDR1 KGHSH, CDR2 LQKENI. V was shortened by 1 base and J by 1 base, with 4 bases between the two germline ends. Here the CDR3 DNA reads TGTGCCAGCTCACCACAGGAGAACACTGAAGCTTTCTTT. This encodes CASSPQENTEAFF.

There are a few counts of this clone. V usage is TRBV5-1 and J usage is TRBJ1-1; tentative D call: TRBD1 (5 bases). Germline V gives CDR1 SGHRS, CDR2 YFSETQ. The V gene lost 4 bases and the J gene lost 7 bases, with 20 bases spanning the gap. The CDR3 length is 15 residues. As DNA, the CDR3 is TGCGCCAGCAGCACCGGAGGGGTAGGTTGGGGTGAAGCTTTCTTT. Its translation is CASSTGGVGWGEAFF.

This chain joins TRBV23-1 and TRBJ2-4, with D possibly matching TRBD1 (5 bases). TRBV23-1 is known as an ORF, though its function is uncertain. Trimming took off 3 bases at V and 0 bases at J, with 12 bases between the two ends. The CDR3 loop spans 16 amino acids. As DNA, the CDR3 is TGCGCCAGCAGTCATACAGGACCAAAAGCCAAAAACATTCAGTACTTC. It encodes CASSHTGPKAKNIQYF.

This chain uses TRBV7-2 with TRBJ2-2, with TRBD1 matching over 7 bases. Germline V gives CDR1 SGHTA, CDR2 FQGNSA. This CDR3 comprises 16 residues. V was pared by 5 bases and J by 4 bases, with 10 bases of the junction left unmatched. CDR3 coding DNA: TGTGCCAGCAGCCCGGTTACAGGGGCTCCCACCGGGGAGCTGTTTTTT. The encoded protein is CASSPVTGAPTGELFF.

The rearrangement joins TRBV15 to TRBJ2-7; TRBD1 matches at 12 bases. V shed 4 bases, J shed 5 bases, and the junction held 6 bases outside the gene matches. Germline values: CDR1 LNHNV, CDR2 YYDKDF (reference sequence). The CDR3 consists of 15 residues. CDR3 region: CATSTRGTGGDEQYF. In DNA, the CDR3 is TGTGCCACCAGCACGAGGGGGACAGGGGGCGACGAGCAGTACTTC.

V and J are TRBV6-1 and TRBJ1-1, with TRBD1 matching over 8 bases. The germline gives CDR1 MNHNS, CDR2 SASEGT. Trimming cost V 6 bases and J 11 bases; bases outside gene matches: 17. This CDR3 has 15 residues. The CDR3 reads CASRPGQGQRGPAFF. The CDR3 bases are TGTGCCAGCAGACCTGGACAGGGACAGCGTGGCCCGGCTTTCTTT.

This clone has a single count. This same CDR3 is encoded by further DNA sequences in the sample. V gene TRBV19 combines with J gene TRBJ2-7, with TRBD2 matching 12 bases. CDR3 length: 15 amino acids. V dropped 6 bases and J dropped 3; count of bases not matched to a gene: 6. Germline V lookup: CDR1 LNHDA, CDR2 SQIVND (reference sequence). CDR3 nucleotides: TGTGCCAGTAGGAGTAGGACTAGCGGGGTCTACGAGCAGTACTTC. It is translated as CASRSRTSGVYEQYF.

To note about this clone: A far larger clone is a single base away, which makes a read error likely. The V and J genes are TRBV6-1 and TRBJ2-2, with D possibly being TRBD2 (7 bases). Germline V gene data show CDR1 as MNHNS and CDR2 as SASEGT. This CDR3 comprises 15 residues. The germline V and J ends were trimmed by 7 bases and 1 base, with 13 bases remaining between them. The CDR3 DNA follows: TGTGCCAGCAACGCGGGGGCGGAGAACACCGGGGAGCTGTTTTTT. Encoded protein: CASNAGAENTGELFF.

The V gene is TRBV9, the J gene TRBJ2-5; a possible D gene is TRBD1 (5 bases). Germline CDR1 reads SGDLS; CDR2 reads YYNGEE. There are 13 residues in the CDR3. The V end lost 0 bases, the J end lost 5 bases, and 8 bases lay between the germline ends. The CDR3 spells CASSVGRAETQYF. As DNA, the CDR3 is TGTGCCAGCAGCGTAGGCAGGGCCGAGACCCAGTACTTC. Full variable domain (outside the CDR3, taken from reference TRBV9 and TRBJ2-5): DSGVTQTPKHLITATGQRVTLRCSPRSGDLSVYWYQQSLDQGLQFLIQYYNGEERAKGNILERFSAQQFPDLHSELNLSSLELGDSALYFCASSVGRAETQYFGPGTRLLVL.

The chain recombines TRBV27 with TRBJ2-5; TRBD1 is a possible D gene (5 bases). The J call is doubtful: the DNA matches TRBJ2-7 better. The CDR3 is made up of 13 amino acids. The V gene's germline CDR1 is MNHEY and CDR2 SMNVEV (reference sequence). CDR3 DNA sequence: TGTGCCAGCAGTTTCGGACAAAGCTACGAGCAGTACTTC. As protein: CASSFGQSYEQYF.

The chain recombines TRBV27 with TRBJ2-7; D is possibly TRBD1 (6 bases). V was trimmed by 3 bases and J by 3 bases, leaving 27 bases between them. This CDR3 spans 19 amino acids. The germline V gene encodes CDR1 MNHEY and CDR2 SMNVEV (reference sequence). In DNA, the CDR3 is TGTGCCAGCAGTTTGGTAGGGGGTCTAGCTGGCGAGGGGCTCTACGAGCAGTACTTC. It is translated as CASSLVGGLAGEGLYEQYF.

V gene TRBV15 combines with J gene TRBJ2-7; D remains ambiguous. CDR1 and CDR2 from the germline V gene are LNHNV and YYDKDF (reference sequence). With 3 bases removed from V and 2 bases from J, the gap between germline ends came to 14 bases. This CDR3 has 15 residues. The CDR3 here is CATSRISLRTYEQYF. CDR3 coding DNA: TGTGCCACCAGCAGGATTTCCCTGCGGACCTACGAGCAGTACTTC.

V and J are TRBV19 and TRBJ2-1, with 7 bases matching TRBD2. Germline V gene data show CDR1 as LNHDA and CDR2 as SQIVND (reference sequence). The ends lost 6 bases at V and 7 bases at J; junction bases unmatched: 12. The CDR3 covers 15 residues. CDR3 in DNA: TGTGCCAGTAGCAGCCCCACGGGACTATCAAATGAGCAGTTCTTC. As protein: CASSSPTGLSNEQFF.

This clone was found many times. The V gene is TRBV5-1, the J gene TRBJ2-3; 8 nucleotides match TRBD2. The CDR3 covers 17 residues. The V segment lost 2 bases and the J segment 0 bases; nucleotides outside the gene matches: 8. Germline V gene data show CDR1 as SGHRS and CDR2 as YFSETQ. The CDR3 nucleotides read TGCGCCAGCAGCTTTGGAACCGGGACTAGAAGCACAGATACGCAGTATTTT. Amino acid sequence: CASSFGTGTRSTDTQYF.

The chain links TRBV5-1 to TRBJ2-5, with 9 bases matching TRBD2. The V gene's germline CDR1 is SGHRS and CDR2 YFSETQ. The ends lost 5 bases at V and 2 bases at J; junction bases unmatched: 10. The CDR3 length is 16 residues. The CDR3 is CASSSLAGAAQETQYF. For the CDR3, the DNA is TGCGCCAGCAGTTCGTTAGCGGGGGCCGCTCAAGAGACCCAGTACTTC.

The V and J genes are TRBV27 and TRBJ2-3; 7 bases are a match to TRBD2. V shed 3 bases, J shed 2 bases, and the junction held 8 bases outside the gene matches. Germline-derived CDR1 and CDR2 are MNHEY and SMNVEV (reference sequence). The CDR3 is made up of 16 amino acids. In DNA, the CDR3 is TGTGCCAGCAGTTTCGGGGGGAGCAGGGACACAGATACGCAGTATTTT. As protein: CASSFGGSRDTDTQYF.

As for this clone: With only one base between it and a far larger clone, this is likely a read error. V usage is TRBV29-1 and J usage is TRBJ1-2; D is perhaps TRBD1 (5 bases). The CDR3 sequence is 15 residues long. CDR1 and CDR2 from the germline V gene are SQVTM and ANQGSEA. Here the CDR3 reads CSVNEDGGGNYGYIF. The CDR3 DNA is TGCAGCGTTAATGAGGACGGCGGGGGTAACTATGGCTACATCTTC.

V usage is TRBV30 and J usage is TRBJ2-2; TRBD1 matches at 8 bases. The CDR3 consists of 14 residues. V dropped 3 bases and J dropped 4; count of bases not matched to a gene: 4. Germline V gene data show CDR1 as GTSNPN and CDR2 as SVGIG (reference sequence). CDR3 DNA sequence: TGTGCCTGGAGGAACACAGGGGGCACCGGGGAGCTGTTTTTT. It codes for CAWRNTGGTGELFF.

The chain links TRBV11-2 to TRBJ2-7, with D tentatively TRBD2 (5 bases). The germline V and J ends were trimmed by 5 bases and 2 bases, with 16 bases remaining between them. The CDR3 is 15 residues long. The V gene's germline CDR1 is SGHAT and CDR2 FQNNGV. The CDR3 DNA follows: TGTGCCAGCAGCATGGCTCCGGGAAGGACCTACGAGCAGTACTTC. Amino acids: CASSMAPGRTYEQYF. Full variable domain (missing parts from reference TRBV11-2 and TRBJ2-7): EAGVAQSPRYKIIEKRQSVAFWCNPISGHATLYWYQQILGQGPKLLIQFQNNGVVDDSQLPKDRFSAERLKGVDSTLKIQPAKLEDSAVYLCASSMAPGRTYEQYFGPGTRLTVT.

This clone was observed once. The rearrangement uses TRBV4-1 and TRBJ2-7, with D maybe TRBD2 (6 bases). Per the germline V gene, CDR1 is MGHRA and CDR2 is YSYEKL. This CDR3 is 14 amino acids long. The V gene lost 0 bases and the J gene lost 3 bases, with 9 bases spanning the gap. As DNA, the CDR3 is TGCGCCAGCAGCCAAGAGGAGGGCGTCTACGAGCAGTACTTC. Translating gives CASSQEEGVYEQYF.

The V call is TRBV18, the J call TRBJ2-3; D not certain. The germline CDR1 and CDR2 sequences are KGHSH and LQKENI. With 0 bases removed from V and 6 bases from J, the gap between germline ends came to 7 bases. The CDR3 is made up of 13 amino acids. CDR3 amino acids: CASSPPSVDTQYF. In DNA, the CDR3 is TGTGCCAGCTCACCACCGAGCGTTGATACGCAGTATTTT.

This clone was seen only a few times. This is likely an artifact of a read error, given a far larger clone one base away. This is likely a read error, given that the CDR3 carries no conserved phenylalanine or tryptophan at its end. The CDR3 DNA sequence: TGTGCCTGGAGTGTAGTACTAGGAACTGAAGCTTTCCTT. This sequence encodes CAWSVVLGTEAFL. The chain links TRBV30 to TRBJ1-1; D is unclear. CDR1 and CDR2 from the germline V gene are GTSNPN and SVGIG (reference sequence). V lost 0 bases and J 5 bases, leaving 10 bases between the germline ends. This CDR3 is 13 amino acids long.

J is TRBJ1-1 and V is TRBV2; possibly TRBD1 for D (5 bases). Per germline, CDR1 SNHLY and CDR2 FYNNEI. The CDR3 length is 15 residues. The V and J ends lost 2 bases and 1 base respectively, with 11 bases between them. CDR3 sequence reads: CASSEQGTANTEAFF. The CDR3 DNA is TGTGCCAGCAGTGAACAGGGCACGGCGAACACTGAAGCTTTCTTT.

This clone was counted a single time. CDR3 DNA: TGTGCCAGCAGCCCGCCGGGACTAGCGGGAAGGGAGCAGTACTTC. Protein product: CASSPPGLAGREQYF. The chain employs TRBV4-2 and TRBJ2-7, with 13 bases lining up with TRBD2. This CDR3 is 15 amino acids long. Per germline, CDR1 LGHNA and CDR2 YNFKEQ. The junction had 7 bases not matched to a gene; V was cut back by 4 bases and J by 7 bases.

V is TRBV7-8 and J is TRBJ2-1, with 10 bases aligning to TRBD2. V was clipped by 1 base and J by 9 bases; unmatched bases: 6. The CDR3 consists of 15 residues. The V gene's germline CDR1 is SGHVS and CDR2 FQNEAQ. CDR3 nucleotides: TGTGCCAGCAGCTTAGTCGGGGGACTAGCGCTTGAGCAGTTCTTC. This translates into CASSLVGGLALEQFF.

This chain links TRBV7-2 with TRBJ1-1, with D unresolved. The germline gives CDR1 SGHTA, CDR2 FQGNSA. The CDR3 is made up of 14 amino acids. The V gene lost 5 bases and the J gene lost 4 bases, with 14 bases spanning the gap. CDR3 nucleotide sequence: TGTGCCAGCAGCCCTACAGCTATATTCACTGAAGCTTTCTTT. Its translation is CASSPTAIFTEAFF.

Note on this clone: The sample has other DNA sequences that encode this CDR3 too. CDR3 nucleotides: TGTGCCAGCAGCTCAAGGACAGGCTCTGGAAACACCATATATTTT. As protein: CASSSRTGSGNTIYF. The V and J genes are TRBV7-2 and TRBJ1-3; 7 positions agree with TRBD1. CDR1 and CDR2 from the germline V gene are SGHTA and FQGNSA. Trimming cost V 4 bases and J 0 bases; bases outside gene matches: 3. The CDR3 has 15 residues. The full variable domain, with the rest looked up from reference TRBV7-2 and TRBJ1-3, is GAGVSQSPSNKVTEKGKDVELRCDPISGHTALYWYRQSLGQGLEFLIYFQGNSAPDKSGLPSDRFSAERTGGSVSTLTIQRTQQEDSAVYLCASSSRTGSGNTIYFGEGSWLTVV.